These 19 T cell receptor beta chains were sequenced from one sample in a study of T cell clonality in common variable immunodeficiency. Profiling relied on immunoSEQ multiplex PCR, and the TCRdb table lists in-frame clones only, not all of them. The sample shows approximately 44,000 clones, no singletons; the ten largest hold roughly 2.8%. Sequencing was carried out using peripheral blood mononuclear cells. All receptors derive from a person aged 18 to 75 in good health.

Worth noting for this clone: The sequence runs out 3 residues before the end of the CDR3; the remainder is reconstructed from the germline J gene. The V gene is TRBV7-6, the J gene TRBJ2-1, with TRBD2 identical over 8 bases. CDR1 is SGHVS, CDR2 FNYEAQ, per germline. The V gene end was trimmed by 2 bases and the J gene end by 7 bases; junction bases not matched to a gene: 7. The CDR3 covers 15 residues. The CDR3 loop reads CASSLPGGGGNEQFF. CDR3 DNA, as far as it was read: TGTGCCAGCAGCTTACCCGGGGGGGGAGGTAATGAG.

This clone was counted many times. The read finishes 3 residues shy of the CDR3 end, and the germline J gene is used to complete it. This chain uses TRBV20-1 with TRBJ2-2; D perhaps matches TRBD2 (6 bases). Germline V gene sequence: CDR1 DFQATT, CDR2 SNEGSKA (reference sequence). This CDR3 is 14 amino acids long. The V end lost 2 bases, the J end lost 1 base, and 8 bases lay between the germline ends. The covered CDR3 bases are TGCAGTGCTAGAAAAGCGGGGAACACCGGGGAG. Translation gives CSARKAGNTGE. The CDR3, in full, reads CSARKAGNTGELFF.

About this clone: The read comes to an end 3 residues before the CDR3 does, leaving the germline J gene to fill in the end. This chain uses TRBV7-9 with TRBJ1-2; D possibly corresponds to TRBD1 (5 bases). Germline CDR1 SEHNR, CDR2 FQNEAQ (reference sequence). The CDR3 totals 13 residues. Trimming pared 4 bases from V and 5 bases from J, leaving 11 bases between. The DNA read from the CDR3 is TGTGCCAGCAGCTCCGAAGGGGAATATGGC. Protein sequence: CASSSEGEYG. The CDR3, in full, reads CASSSEGEYGYTF.

This clone was seen many times. The read ends 3 residues early relative to the CDR3; the germline J gene fills the gap. The V gene is TRBV7-2, the J gene TRBJ2-7; 7 nucleotides match TRBD2. The CDR3 sequence is 15 residues long. Germline V CDR1 and CDR2: SGHTA, FQGNSA. V shed 2 bases, J shed 3 bases, and the junction held 7 bases outside the gene matches. CDR3 amino acids: CASSLTLAALYEQYF. CDR3 bases read: TGTGCCAGCAGCTTAACTCTAGCGGCGCTCTACGAG.

In its sample, this clone was seen many times. This CDR3 reads CASTTSVTGELFF. CDR3 DNA, as far as it was read: TGTGCCAGTACCACCTCGGTCACCGGGGAG. J is TRBJ2-2 and V is TRBV19; D gene uncertain. The read ends 3 residues early relative to the CDR3; the germline J gene fills the gap. Germline CDR1 reads LNHDA; CDR2 reads SQIVND (reference sequence). V gave up 7 bases and J gave up 4 bases, with 10 bases separating them. There are 13 residues in the CDR3.

This clone came up many times. Read data end 3 residues before the CDR3 end; the end is taken from the germline J gene. The chain recombines TRBV6-2 or TRBV6-3 with TRBJ2-5; 8 nucleotides align to TRBD1. J lost 5 bases, V lost 0 bases, and 11 bases had no gene match. The CDR3 has 17 residues. Germline CDR1 MNHEY, CDR2 SVGEGT. CDR3 sequence reads: CASSYSSLGQGGETQYF. The sequenced CDR3 bases are TGTGCCAGCAGTTACTCCTCTCTCGGACAGGGCGGGGAGACC.

This clone occurred many times. The CDR3 end is not reached by the read, which stops 3 residues before it; the germline J gene fills it in. V gene TRBV20-1 combines with J gene TRBJ2-2; 8 bases fit TRBD1. Germline CDR1 DFQATT, CDR2 SNEGSKA (reference sequence). The CDR3 runs to 13 residues. Trimming at V came to 5 bases and at J to 8 bases, leaving 7 bases not matched to a gene. The sequenced CDR3 bases are TGCAGTGCTCTTACAGGGGGGATAGGGGAG. This codes for CSALTGGIGE. The CDR3 in its entirety is CSALTGGIGELFF.

This clone was counted ten times or more. The missing CDR3 end, 3 residues past where the read stops, is filled in from the germline J gene. This rearrangement joins TRBV7-3 to TRBJ2-7, with 14 positions matching TRBD2. The CDR3 extends over 18 amino acids. Germline V gene data show CDR1 as SGHTA and CDR2 as FQGTGA. The ends lost 0 bases at V and 6 bases at J; junction bases unmatched: 10. CDR3 amino acids: CASSLTRPTSGRAGEQYF. The CDR3 DNA, read in part, is TGTGCCAGCAGCTTAACCCGCCCGACTAGCGGGAGGGCTGGCGAG. The entire variable domain, with the rest obtained from reference TRBV7-3 and TRBJ2-7, is as follows: GAGVSQTPSNKVTEKGKYVELRCDPISGHTALYWYRQSLGQGPEFLIYFQGTGAADDSGLPNDRFFAVRPEGSVSTLKIQRTERGDSAVYLCASSLTRPTSGRAGEQYFGPGTRLTVT.

The sample holds a few counts of this clone. Read data end 3 residues before the CDR3 end; the end is taken from the germline J gene. The chain links TRBV6-1 to TRBJ1-2; possible D gene TRBD1, 5 bases. The CDR3 runs to 14 residues. Germline V gene data show CDR1 as MNHNS and CDR2 as SASEGT. The CDR3 loop reads CASSEGQGNYDYTF. The part of the CDR3 DNA that was read is TGTGCCAGCAGTGAAGGTCAGGGTAACTACGAC.

This clone was recorded at least ten times. The CDR3 end lies 3 residues beyond the end of the read and is filled in from the germline J gene. The rearrangement links TRBV20-1 to TRBJ2-3, with 12 bases fitting TRBD2. Germline V CDR1 and CDR2: DFQATT, SNEGSKA (reference sequence). After removal of 5 bases from V and 1 base from J, the junction contained 7 bases not matched to a gene. The CDR3 runs 16 residues. CDR3 bases read: TGCAGTGCTCACCGACTAGCGGGAGAACGCACAGATACG. Protein: CSAHRLAGERTDT. The whole CDR3 protein reads CSAHRLAGERTDTQYF.

In its sample, this clone was seen many times. The CDR3 end falls 3 residues outside the read, so it is completed with the germline J gene. The chain recombines TRBV20-1 with TRBJ1-2, with D possibly matching TRBD1 (5 bases). Trimming removed 0 bases from V and 4 bases from J, with 18 bases in between. Germline V CDR1 and CDR2: DFQATT, SNEGSKA (reference sequence). There are 16 residues in the CDR3. The CDR3 sequence: CSARDPGTGLSYGYTF. The CDR3 bases that were read are TGCAGTGCTAGAGATCCCGGGACGGGACTTAGCTATGGC.

This clone has at least ten counts. The CDR3 end lies 3 residues beyond the end of the read and is filled in from the germline J gene. J is TRBJ2-7 and V is TRBV5-4, with 13 bases matching TRBD2. After removal of 2 bases from V and 2 bases from J, the junction contained 4 bases not matched to a gene. This CDR3 contains 16 residues. Germline CDR1 is SGHNT and CDR2 is YYREEE (reference sequence). The CDR3 loop is CASSFPGTSGTYEQYF. Partial CDR3 DNA: TGTGCCAGCAGCTTCCCCGGGACTAGCGGGACCTACGAG.

In its sample, this clone was seen many times. The read terminates 3 residues ahead of where the CDR3 ends, so the germline J gene completes it. The V gene is TRBV18, the J gene TRBJ2-3; no reliable D call. In germline, CDR1 is KGHSH, CDR2 LQKENI. This CDR3 has 13 residues. V lost 2 bases and J 2 bases, leaving 5 bases between the germline ends. The CDR3 DNA, read in part, is TGTGCCAGCTCACCAGAACTCACAGATACG. It translates to CASSPELTDT. The whole CDR3 is CASSPELTDTQYF.

This clone has a count of ten or more. The read stops 3 residues short of the end of the CDR3; the missing end is completed from the germline J gene. This chain uses TRBV6-2 or TRBV6-3 with TRBJ2-4; D is unresolved. V was trimmed by 4 bases and J by 3 bases, leaving 7 bases between them. Germline V gene sequence: CDR1 MNHEY, CDR2 SVGEGT. CDR3 length: 13 amino acids. The DNA read from the CDR3 is TGTGCCAGCAGTTGGCAGGACAAAAACATT. It specifies CASSWQDKNI. The whole CDR3 protein is CASSWQDKNIQYF.

In its sample, this clone was seen many times. The sequenced fragment ends 3 residues before the CDR3 boundary, so the rest is inferred from the germline J gene. J is TRBJ2-6 and V is TRBV2; 12 nucleotides align to TRBD1. This CDR3 is 17 amino acids long. Germline CDR1 reads SNHLY; CDR2 reads FYNNEI. V shed 4 bases, J shed 2 bases, and the junction held 3 bases outside the gene matches. The CDR3 region is CASSGDRGLTGANVLTF. Incomplete CDR3 DNA: TGTGCCAGCAGTGGGGACAGGGGGCTTACTGGGGCCAACGTC.

Ten or more counts support this clone. The read halts 3 residues ahead of the CDR3 end, with the missing end drawn from the germline J gene. The same CDR3 can be traced to other DNA sequences in this sample. The genes are TRBV19 and TRBJ1-4; D possibly corresponds to TRBD1 (6 bases). The CDR3 length is 14 residues. CDR1 is LNHDA, CDR2 SQIVND, per germline (reference sequence). Trimming pared 2 bases from V and 8 bases from J, leaving 12 bases between. The CDR3 sequence: CASSITGLGEKLFF. Partial CDR3 DNA: TGTGCCAGTAGTATAACAGGGCTGGGGGAAAAA.

To note about this clone: The read ends 3 residues before the CDR3 terminus; that terminus is restored from the germline J gene. This chain links TRBV20-1 with TRBJ2-1, with TRBD2 matching over 8 bases. Looked up from germline, CDR1 is DFQATT and CDR2 is SNEGSKA (reference sequence). The junction had 4 bases not matched to a gene; V was cut back by 0 bases and J by 0 bases. The CDR3 extends over 16 amino acids. The sequenced part of the CDR3 DNA is TGCAGTGCTAGAGATCGAAGCGGGGGCTCCTACAATGAG. It codes for CSARDRSGGSYNE. The whole CDR3 protein reads CSARDRSGGSYNEQFF.

At least ten counts were recorded for this clone. The CDR3 extends 3 residues past the end of the read, so its final part is completed from the germline J gene. The chain employs TRBV5-1 and TRBJ2-1; 7 bases align to TRBD2. Trimming cost V 6 bases and J 5 bases; bases outside gene matches: 8. There are 14 residues in the CDR3. Germline V gene data show CDR1 as SGHRS and CDR2 as YFSETQ. This chain's CDR3 is CASTPGGLNNEQFF. The covered CDR3 bases are TGCGCCAGCACTCCCGGGGGGTTGAACAATGAG. Combining the CDR3 with reference TRBV5-1 and TRBJ2-1 gives the whole variable domain KAGVTQTPRYLIKTRGQQVTLSCSPISGHRSVSWYQQTPGQGLQFLFEYFSETQRNKGNFPGRFSGRQFSNSRSEMNVSTLELGDSALYLCASTPGGLNNEQFFGPGTRLTVL.

This clone was observed many times. The CDR3 goes on 3 residues after the read ends, and that part is filled in from the germline J gene. This sequence joins TRBV18 and TRBJ1-3; maybe TRBD1 (6 bases). CDR1 is KGHSH, CDR2 LQKENI, per germline. V lost 2 bases and J 2 bases, leaving 13 bases between the germline ends. This CDR3 has 16 residues. CDR3 DNA, as far as it was read: TGTGCCAGCTCACCAATCACCGACAGGACTGGAAACACC. As protein: CASSPITDRTGNT. The whole CDR3 protein is CASSPITDRTGNTIYF.